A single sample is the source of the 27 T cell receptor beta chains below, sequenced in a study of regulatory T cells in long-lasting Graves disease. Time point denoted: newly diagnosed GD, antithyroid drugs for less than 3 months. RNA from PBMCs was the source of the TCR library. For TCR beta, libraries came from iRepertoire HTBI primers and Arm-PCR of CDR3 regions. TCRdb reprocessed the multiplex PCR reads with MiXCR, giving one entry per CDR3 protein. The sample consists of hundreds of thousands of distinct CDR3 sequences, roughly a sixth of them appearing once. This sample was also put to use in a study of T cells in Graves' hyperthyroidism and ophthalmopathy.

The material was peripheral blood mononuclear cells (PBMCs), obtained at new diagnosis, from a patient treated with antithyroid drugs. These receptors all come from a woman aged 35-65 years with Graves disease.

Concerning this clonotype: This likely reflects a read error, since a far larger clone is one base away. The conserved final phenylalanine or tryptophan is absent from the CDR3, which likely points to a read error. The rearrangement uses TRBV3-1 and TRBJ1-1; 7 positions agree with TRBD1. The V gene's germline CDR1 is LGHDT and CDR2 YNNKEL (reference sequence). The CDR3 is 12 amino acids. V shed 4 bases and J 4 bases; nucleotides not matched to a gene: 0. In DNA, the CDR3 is TGTGCCAGCAGCCCAGGGGGCACTGAAGCTTTCCTT. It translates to CASSPGGTEAFL.

CDR3 residues: CATSAGFWGDQPQHF. The CDR3 nucleotides are TGTGCCACCAGTGCCGGATTCTGGGGAGATCAGCCCCAGCATTTT. The chain has TRBV24-1 and TRBJ1-5; D not certain. Germline lookup yields CDR1 KGHDR and CDR2 SFDVKD. The germline V and J ends were trimmed by 5 bases and 5 bases, with 15 bases remaining between them. There are 15 residues in the CDR3.

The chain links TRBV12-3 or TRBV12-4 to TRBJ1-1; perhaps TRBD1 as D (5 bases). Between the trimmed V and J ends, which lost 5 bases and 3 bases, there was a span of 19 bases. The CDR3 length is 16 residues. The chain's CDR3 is CASSPAPWGGDTEAFF. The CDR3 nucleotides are TGTGCCAGCAGTCCCGCCCCTTGGGGGGGGGACACTGAAGCTTTCTTT.

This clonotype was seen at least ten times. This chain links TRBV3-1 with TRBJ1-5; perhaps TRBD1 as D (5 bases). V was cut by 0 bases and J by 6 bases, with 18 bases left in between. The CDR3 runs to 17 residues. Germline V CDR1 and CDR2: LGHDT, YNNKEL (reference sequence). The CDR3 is CASSQEGAGRFSQPQHF. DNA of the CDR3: TGTGCCAGCAGCCAAGAGGGAGCAGGGAGGTTTAGTCAGCCCCAGCATTTT.

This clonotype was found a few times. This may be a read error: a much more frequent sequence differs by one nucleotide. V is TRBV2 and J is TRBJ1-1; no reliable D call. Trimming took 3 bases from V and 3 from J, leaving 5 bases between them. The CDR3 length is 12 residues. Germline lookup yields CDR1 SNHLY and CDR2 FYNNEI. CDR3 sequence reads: CASSEWDTEAFF. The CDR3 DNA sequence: TGTGCCAGCAGTGAGTGGGACACTGAAGCTTTCTTT.

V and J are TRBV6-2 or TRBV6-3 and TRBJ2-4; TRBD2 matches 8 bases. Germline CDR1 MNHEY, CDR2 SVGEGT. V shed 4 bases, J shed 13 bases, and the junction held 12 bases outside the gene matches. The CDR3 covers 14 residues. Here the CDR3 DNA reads TGTGCCAGCAGTTGGGAGAGCGGGGGAAATGAGCAGTACTTC. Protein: CASSWESGGNEQYF.

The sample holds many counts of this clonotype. CDR3 sequence reads: CASSVRDTGELFF. For the CDR3, the DNA is TGTGCCAGCAGCGTGCGAGACACCGGGGAGCTGTTTTTT. This chain joins TRBV7-9 and TRBJ2-2; D gene unclear. CDR3 length: 13 residues. Trimming removed 5 bases at V and 3 bases at J, with 7 bases between. The germline V gene encodes CDR1 SEHNR and CDR2 FQNEAQ (reference sequence).

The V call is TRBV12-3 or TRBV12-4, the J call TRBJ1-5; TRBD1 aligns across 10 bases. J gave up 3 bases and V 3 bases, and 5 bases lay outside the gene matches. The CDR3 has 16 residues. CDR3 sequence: CASSLGTGVFNQPQHF. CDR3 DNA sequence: TGTGCCAGCAGTTTGGGGACAGGGGTCTTCAATCAGCCCCAGCATTTT.

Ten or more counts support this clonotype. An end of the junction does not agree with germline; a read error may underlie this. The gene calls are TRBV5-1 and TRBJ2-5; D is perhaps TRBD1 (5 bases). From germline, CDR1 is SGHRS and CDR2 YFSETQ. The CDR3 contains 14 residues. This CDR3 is CASSWRQPQETQYF. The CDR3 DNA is TGTGCCAGCAGCTGGAGACAGCCACAAGAGACCCAGTACTTC.

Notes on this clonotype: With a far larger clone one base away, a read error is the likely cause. CDR3 loop: CANSLDRGTGVTDTQYF. Here the CDR3 DNA reads TGTGCCAACAGCTTAGATCGGGGGACAGGGGTCACAGATACGCAGTATTTT. This chain connects TRBV7-2 to TRBJ2-3; 10 nucleotides match TRBD1. Germline V gene data show CDR1 as SGHTA and CDR2 as FQGNSA. The CDR3 sequence is 17 residues long. Together with reference TRBV7-2 and TRBJ2-3, the CDR3 gives the full variable domain: GAGVSQSPSNKVTEKGKDVELRCDPISGHTALYWYRQSLGQGLEFLIYFQGNSAPDKSGLPSDRFSAERTGGSVSTLTIQRTQQEDSAVYLCANSLDRGTGVTDTQYFGPGTRLTVL.

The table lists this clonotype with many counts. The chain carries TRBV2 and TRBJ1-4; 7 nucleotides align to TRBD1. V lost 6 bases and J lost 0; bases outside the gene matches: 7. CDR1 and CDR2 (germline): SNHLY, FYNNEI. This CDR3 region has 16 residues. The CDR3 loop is CASRRDSSATNEKLFF. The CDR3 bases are TGTGCCAGCAGACGGGACAGCTCAGCAACTAATGAAAAACTGTTTTTT.

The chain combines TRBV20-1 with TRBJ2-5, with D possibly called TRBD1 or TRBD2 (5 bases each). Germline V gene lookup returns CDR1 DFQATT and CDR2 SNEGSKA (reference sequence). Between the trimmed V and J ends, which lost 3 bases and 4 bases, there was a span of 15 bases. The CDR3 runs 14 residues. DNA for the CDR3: TGCAGTGCTAGTTCTGGGACCGTGCGAGAGACCCAGTACTTC. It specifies CSASSGTVRETQYF.

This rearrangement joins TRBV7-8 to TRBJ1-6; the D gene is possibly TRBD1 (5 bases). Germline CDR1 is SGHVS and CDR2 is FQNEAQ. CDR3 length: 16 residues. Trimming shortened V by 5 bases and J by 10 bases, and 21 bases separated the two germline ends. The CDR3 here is CASSHSPGTVGSPLHF. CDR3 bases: TGTGCCAGCAGCCACTCCCCGGGGACCGTTGGGTCACCCCTCCACTTT.

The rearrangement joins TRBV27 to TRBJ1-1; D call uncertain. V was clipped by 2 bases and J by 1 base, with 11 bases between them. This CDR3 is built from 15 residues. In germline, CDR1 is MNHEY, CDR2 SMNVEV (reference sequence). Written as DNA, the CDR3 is TGTGCCAGCAGTTTAGGGGAGGGCTGGAACACTGAAGCTTTCTTT. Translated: CASSLGEGWNTEAFF.

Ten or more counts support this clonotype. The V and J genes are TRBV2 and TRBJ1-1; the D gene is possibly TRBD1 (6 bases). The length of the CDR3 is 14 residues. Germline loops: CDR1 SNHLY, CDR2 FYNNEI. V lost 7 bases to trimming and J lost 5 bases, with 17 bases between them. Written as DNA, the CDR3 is TGTGCCAGCACTGGGGACACCATGGGGACTGAAGCTTTCTTT. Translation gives CASTGDTMGTEAFF.

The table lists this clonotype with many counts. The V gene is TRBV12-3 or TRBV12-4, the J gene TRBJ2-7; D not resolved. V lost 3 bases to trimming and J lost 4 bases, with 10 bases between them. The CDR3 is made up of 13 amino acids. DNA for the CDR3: TGTGCCAGCAGTTTTTTCCCATTGTACGAGCAGTACTTC. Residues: CASSFFPLYEQYF.

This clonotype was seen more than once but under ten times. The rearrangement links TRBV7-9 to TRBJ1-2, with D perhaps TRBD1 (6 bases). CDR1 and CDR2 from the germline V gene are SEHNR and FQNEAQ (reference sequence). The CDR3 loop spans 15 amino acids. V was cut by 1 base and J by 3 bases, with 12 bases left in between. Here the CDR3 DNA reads TGTGCCAGCAGCTTAGGTACCCCAGGGGACTATGGCTACACCTTC. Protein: CASSLGTPGDYGYTF.

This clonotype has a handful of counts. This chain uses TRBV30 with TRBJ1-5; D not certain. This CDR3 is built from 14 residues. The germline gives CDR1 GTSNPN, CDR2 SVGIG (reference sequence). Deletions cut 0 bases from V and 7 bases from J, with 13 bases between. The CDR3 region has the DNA TGTGCCTGGAGTGTAGAGGAGGCGAGGCAGCCCCAGCATTTT. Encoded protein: CAWSVEEARQPQHF.

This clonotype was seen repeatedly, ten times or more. The CDR3 DNA follows: TGTGCCAGCAGCGTTCAGGCCCTGGGCACTGAAGCTTTCTTT. Amino acids: CASSVQALGTEAFF. The chain recombines TRBV6-1 with TRBJ1-1, with unresolved D. V was trimmed by 6 bases and J by 4 bases, leaving 15 bases between them. CDR1 and CDR2 from the germline V gene are MNHNS and SASEGT. The CDR3 consists of 14 residues.

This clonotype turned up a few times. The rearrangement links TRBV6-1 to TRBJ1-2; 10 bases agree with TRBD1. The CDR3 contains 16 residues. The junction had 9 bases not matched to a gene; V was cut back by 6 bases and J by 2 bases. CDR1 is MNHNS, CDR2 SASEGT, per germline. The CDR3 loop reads CASSLTGGQGNYGYTF. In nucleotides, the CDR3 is TGTGCCAGCAGCTTAACCGGGGGACAGGGGAACTATGGCTACACCTTC.

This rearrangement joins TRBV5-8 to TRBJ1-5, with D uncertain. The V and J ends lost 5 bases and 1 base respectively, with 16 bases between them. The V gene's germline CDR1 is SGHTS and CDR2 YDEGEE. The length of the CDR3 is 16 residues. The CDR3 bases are TGTGCCAGCAGACAAAGTGACTACTGGAGCAATCAGCCCCAGCATTTT. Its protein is CASRQSDYWSNQPQHF.

The CDR3 sequence is CASSWKGGADEQFF. DNA for the CDR3: TGCGCCAGCAGCTGGAAAGGGGGAGCGGATGAGCAGTTCTTC. This chain joins TRBV5-1 and TRBJ2-1, with TRBD1 as a possible D gene (6 bases). Between the trimmed V and J ends, which lost 3 bases and 8 bases, there was a span of 15 bases. This CDR3 region has 14 residues. Germline values: CDR1 SGHRS, CDR2 YFSETQ.

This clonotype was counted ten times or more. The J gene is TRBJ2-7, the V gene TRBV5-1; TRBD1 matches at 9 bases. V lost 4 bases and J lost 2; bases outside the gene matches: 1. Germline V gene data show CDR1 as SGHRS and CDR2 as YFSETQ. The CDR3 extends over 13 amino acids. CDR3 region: CASSRTGAYEQYF. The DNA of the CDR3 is TGCGCCAGCAGCAGGACAGGGGCCTACGAGCAGTACTTC.

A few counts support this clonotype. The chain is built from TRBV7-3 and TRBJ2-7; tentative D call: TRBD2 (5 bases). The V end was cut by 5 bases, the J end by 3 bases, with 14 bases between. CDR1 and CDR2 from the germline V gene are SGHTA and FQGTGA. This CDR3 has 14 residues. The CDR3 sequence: CASSPSSGNYEQYF. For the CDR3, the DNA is TGTGCCAGCAGCCCCTCCTCGGGGAACTACGAGCAGTACTTC.

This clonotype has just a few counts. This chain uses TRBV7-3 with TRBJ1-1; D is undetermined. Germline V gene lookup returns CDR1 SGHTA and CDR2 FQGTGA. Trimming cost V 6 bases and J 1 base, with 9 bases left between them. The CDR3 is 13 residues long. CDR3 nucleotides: TGTGCCAGCAGACAAACGACGAACACTGAAGCTTTCTTT. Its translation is CASRQTTNTEAFF.

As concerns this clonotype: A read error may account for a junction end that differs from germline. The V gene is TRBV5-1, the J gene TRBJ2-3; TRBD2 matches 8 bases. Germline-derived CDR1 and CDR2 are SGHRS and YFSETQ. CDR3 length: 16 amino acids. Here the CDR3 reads CASSPGRGGFTDTQYF. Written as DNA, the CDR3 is TGTGCCAGCAGCCCTGGTCGCGGGGGGTTCACAGATACGCAGTATTTT.

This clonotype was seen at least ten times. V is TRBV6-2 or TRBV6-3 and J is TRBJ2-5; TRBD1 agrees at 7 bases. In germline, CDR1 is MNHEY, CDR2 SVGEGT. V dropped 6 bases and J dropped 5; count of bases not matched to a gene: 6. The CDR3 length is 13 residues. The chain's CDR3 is CASSFGRGETQYF. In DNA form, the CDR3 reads TGTGCCAGCAGCTTCGGCAGGGGGGAGACCCAGTACTTC.